These 15 T cell receptor beta chains originate from one sample sequenced in a study of regulatory T cells in long-lasting Graves disease. Time point noted: newly diagnosed GD, antithyroid drugs for less than 3 months. The authors made the TCR library using RNA they extracted from PBMCs. For TCR beta, libraries came from iRepertoire HTBI primers and Arm-PCR of CDR3 regions. One entry per CDR3 protein, called by TCRdb with MiXCR from the multiplex PCR reads. The sample records 550,000 to 700,000 distinct CDR3 sequences, roughly 16% being singletons. This sample was also put to use in a study of T cells in Graves' hyperthyroidism and ophthalmopathy.

The material was peripheral blood mononuclear cells (PBMCs), obtained at new diagnosis, from a patient treated with antithyroid drugs. Receptors originate from a man in his late teens or twenties with Graves disease.

The sample holds many counts of this clonotype. The chain employs TRBV12-3 or TRBV12-4 and TRBJ1-2; 9 bases fit TRBD1. This CDR3 spans 14 amino acids. V shed 0 bases and J 7 bases; nucleotides not matched to a gene: 3. The CDR3 nucleotides read TGTGCCAGCAGTTTAGCCGGGACAGGGTTTGGCTACACCTTC. This sequence encodes CASSLAGTGFGYTF.

V and J are TRBV6-1 and TRBJ1-5; D unresolved. In germline, CDR1 is MNHNS, CDR2 SASEGT. Trimming shortened V by 4 bases and J by 2 bases, and 12 bases separated the two germline ends. The CDR3 sequence is 15 residues long. CDR3 residues: CASSADSWGNQPQHF. Here the CDR3 DNA reads TGTGCCAGCAGTGCGGACTCGTGGGGCAATCAGCCCCAGCATTTT.

This clonotype was detected ten times or more. This chain joins TRBV10-2 and TRBJ2-5; D perhaps matches TRBD2 (6 bases). CDR1 WSHSY and CDR2 SAAADI come from the germline V gene. CDR3 length: 14 amino acids. The ends were cut back, 2 bases at V and 5 bases at J, with 12 bases in the middle. The chain's CDR3 is CASSERRDRETQYF. As DNA, the CDR3 is TGCGCCAGCAGTGAGAGGCGGGACCGCGAGACCCAGTACTTC.

This clonotype was observed a handful of times. This chain joins TRBV7-8 and TRBJ1-2, with D tentatively TRBD1 (5 bases). Trimming stripped 1 base from V and 1 base from J, with 10 bases between. The CDR3 is made up of 15 amino acids. CDR1 is SGHVS, CDR2 FQNEAQ, per germline. The CDR3 DNA reads TGTGCCAGCAGCTTAGGGGCAGGGAGTAACTATGGCTACACCTTC. Amino acids: CASSLGAGSNYGYTF.

This clonotype was seen repeatedly, ten times or more. V is TRBV3-1 and J is TRBJ2-2; D unresolved. CDR3 length: 15 residues. Germline assignment: CDR1 LGHDT and CDR2 YNNKEL (reference sequence). V dropped 8 bases and J dropped 2 bases, with 15 bases sitting between them. The CDR3 reads CASGYLGGNTGELFF. CDR3 bases: TGTGCCAGCGGCTACCTGGGCGGTAACACCGGGGAGCTGTTTTTT.

This clonotype was observed at least ten times. CDR3 nucleotides: TGTGCCAGCTCACCAGTACAGGGGGCTCGTAATTCACCCCTCCACTTT. This encodes CASSPVQGARNSPLHF. The chain is built from TRBV18 and TRBJ1-6; 9 nucleotides align to TRBD1. Germline CDR1 KGHSH, CDR2 LQKENI. The CDR3 is 16 amino acids. Trimming cost V 2 bases and J 6 bases; bases outside gene matches: 5.

The J gene is TRBJ2-2, the V gene TRBV28, with D possibly TRBD2 on 6 matching bases. The CDR3 extends over 12 amino acids. The V end was cut by 10 bases, the J end by 8 bases, with 14 bases between. CDR1 is MDHEN, CDR2 SYDVKM, per germline. The DNA for the CDR3 is TGTGCCACTGGACGGAGCGGGGGGGAGCTGTTTTTT. Protein: CATGRSGGELFF.

V gene TRBV13 combines with J gene TRBJ1-2; TRBD1 matches at 9 bases. J gave up 8 bases and V 5 bases, and 9 bases lay outside the gene matches. Looked up from germline, CDR1 is PRHDT and CDR2 is FYEKMQ (reference sequence). CDR3 length: 14 residues. CDR3 in amino acids: CASSPGTGSRGYTF. Written as DNA, the CDR3 is TGTGCCAGCAGCCCCGGGACAGGGAGTAGGGGCTACACCTTC.

This clonotype was observed a handful of times. The chain links TRBV27 to TRBJ2-1; D not certain. The CDR3 spans 17 residues. V was clipped by 3 bases and J by 0 bases, with 15 bases between them. CDR1 and CDR2 (germline): MNHEY, SMNVEV (reference sequence). CDR3 protein: CASSFGVGFGSYNEQFF. CDR3 coding DNA: TGTGCCAGCAGTTTTGGGGTGGGTTTTGGCTCCTACAATGAGCAGTTCTTC.

This clonotype was observed a few times. DNA of the CDR3: TGTGCCAGCAGCTTACGACAGGGGGCAGGATACGAGCAGTACTTC. Translating it yields CASSLRQGAGYEQYF. The chain is built from TRBV7-3 and TRBJ2-7; 10 bases align to TRBD1. The trim removed 2 bases at V and 4 bases at J, leaving 5 bases unmatched. This CDR3 has 15 amino acids. Germline lookup yields CDR1 SGHTA and CDR2 FQGTGA.

At least ten counts were recorded for this clonotype. This sequence joins TRBV27 and TRBJ2-7, with D possibly being TRBD2 (6 bases). The ends were cut back, 5 bases at V and 2 bases at J, with 10 bases in the middle. Germline V CDR1 and CDR2: MNHEY, SMNVEV (reference sequence). CDR3 length: 13 amino acids. The CDR3 bases are TGTGCCAGCAGTGCGGGGACCACCTACGAGCAGTACTTC. This encodes CASSAGTTYEQYF.

This clonotype was detected a few times. The V gene is TRBV20-1, the J gene TRBJ2-7; D is possibly TRBD1 (6 bases). The germline gives CDR1 DFQATT, CDR2 SNEGSKA (reference sequence). With 0 bases removed from V and 4 bases from J, the gap between germline ends came to 16 bases. This CDR3 comprises 15 residues. CDR3 residues: CSARDLSRGRYEQYF. Written as DNA, the CDR3 is TGCAGTGCTAGAGACCTTAGCAGGGGACGGTACGAGCAGTACTTC.

This clonotype was seen only a few times. This chain uses TRBV3-1 with TRBJ1-4, with 11 bases aligning to TRBD1. CDR3 length: 16 residues. Germline loops: CDR1 LGHDT, CDR2 YNNKEL (reference sequence). V shed 4 bases, J shed 6 bases, and the junction held 7 bases outside the gene matches. The CDR3, as DNA: TGTGCCAGCAGCCTATCGGGACAGGGGGATGATGAAAAACTGTTTTTT. It yields the protein CASSLSGQGDDEKLFF.

This clonotype was observed a few times. The chain is built from TRBV5-6 and TRBJ2-1, with D maybe TRBD2 (5 bases). The CDR3 is 15 amino acids. The germline V and J ends were trimmed by 3 bases and 3 bases, with 13 bases remaining between them. Germline V CDR1 and CDR2: SGHDT, YYEEEE. CDR3 sequence reads: CASSSPYGDYNEQFF. Written as DNA, the CDR3 is TGTGCCAGCAGCTCCCCGTACGGGGACTACAATGAGCAGTTCTTC.

In this sample, this clonotype turned up many times. This chain links TRBV20-1 with TRBJ2-2; 8 bases agree with TRBD1. The CDR3 consists of 12 residues. Trimming cost V 5 bases and J 6 bases; bases outside gene matches: 2. Germline V CDR1 and CDR2: DFQATT, SNEGSKA (reference sequence). The CDR3 coding sequence is TGCAGTGCTGACAGGGGATCCGGGGAGCTGTTTTTT. This gives the protein CSADRGSGELFF.